These T cell receptor beta chains were read from a single sample in a study of beta chain features in type 1 diabetes. Measured with immunoSEQ multiplex PCR; TCRdb has only the in-frame clones, and not every one. The table has around 500,000 clones, 30% seen once. The sample taken for sequencing was naive CD4+ T cells from blood. Receptors were obtained from a man aged 18 to 35 in good health. CDR3s leave out the opening cysteine and the closing phenylalanine or tryptophan. Each record gives: D gene, J gene, V gene, CDR3 protein. The D gene is left open where the match is weak.

>TRBD2|TRBJ2-5|TRBV6-5
ASRRTSRETQY
>TRBD2|TRBJ2-1|TRBV7-2
ASSPSAGEDEQF
>TRBD1|TRBJ2-5|TRBV29-1
SGLRDRQETQY
>TRBD1|TRBJ2-3|TRBV5-4
ASSSATGGRADTQY
>.|TRBJ2-5|TRBV2
ASSEGGPLTQY
>TRBD2|TRBJ2-5|TRBV7-8
ASSARSGAGETQY
>.|TRBJ2-7|TRBV7-3
ASSPPGSYEQY
>.|TRBJ2-5|TRBV9
ASSVAPGREETQY
>.|TRBJ2-5|TRBV11-2
ASSSRLASVEETQY
>TRBD1|TRBJ1-1|TRBV30
AWKRTGGTEAF
>.|TRBJ2-3|TRBV7-2
ASSLEVPDTQY
>.|TRBJ2-3|TRBV2
ASRGDTDTQY
>.|TRBJ2-1|TRBV30
AWNDSPLYNEQF
>.|TRBJ2-1|TRBV7-6
ASSLAYLEEPRGEQF
>TRBD2|TRBJ2-3|TRBV11-3
ASSYGTSGRTDTQY
>TRBD1|TRBJ1-2|TRBV29-1
SAKATGTGGNGYT
>TRBD1|TRBJ2-2|TRBV30
AWSVTGEGLF
>.|TRBJ2-3|TRBV30
ASRQTTSTDTQY
>.|TRBJ2-4|TRBV19
ASSMNREAKNIQY
>.|TRBJ2-5|TRBV7-9
ASSYGGTQY
>TRBD1|TRBJ1-5|TRBV25-1
ASSLGTGSDWPQH
>.|TRBJ2-7|TRBV15
ATSRDGGGYEQY
>.|TRBJ2-2|TRBV18
ASSPTTWGTGELF
>TRBD2|TRBJ2-3|TRBV30
AWSVLGGRDTQY
>.|TRBJ2-2|TRBV9
ASSETGSNTGELF
>TRBD2|TRBJ2-7|TRBV4-1
ASSQGLAGVGEQY
>TRBD2|TRBJ2-5|TRBV7-9
ASSFTSGQETQY
>TRBD2|TRBJ2-3|TRBV13
ASSLAPSGSTDTQY
>.|TRBJ1-2|TRBV30
AWGPTVPGYT
>.|TRBJ2-7|TRBV7-6
ASSLTAGSGYEQY
>.|TRBJ2-6|TRBV7-9
ASSPGGSGANVLT
>TRBD2|TRBJ2-7|TRBV18
ASSPPGTSGRMSEQY
>TRBD2|TRBJ2-7|TRBV9
ASSADLAGGPHYEQY
>.|TRBJ2-2|TRBV19
ASSPRWSGDTGELF
>TRBD1|TRBJ2-6|TRBV29-1
SVAGTGLSGANVLT
>TRBD2|TRBJ2-2|TRBV7-2
ASSLEAGGPIAGELF
>.|TRBJ2-3|TRBV29-1
SVGPRGPGTDTQY
>.|TRBJ2-5|TRBV30
AWSSLGETQY
>TRBD2|TRBJ2-2|TRBV7-3
ASSPQLAGAGELF
>.|TRBJ1-5|TRBV30
AWCRGVGQPQH
>.|TRBJ1-1|TRBV29-1
SVDRTAYNTEAF
>TRBD2|TRBJ2-5|TRBV5-1
ASSLALAGQETQY
>TRBD2|TRBJ2-1|TRBV30
AWSVLAGVGEQF
>.|TRBJ2-7|TRBV2
ASSEGRYEQY
>TRBD1|TRBJ2-6|TRBV25-1
ASTPGQGVAGANVLT
>.|TRBJ2-7|TRBV30
AWSLREAEQY
>.|TRBJ2-2|TRBV7-9
ASSPDKNTGELF
>TRBD2|TRBJ2-2|TRBV30
AWETSGRVSTGELF
>.|TRBJ1-1|TRBV30
AWRTWNTEAF
>TRBD2|TRBJ2-1|TRBV4-2
ASSLGTSERANEQF
>.|TRBJ1-5|TRBV19
ASSISNRDQPQH
>.|TRBJ2-1|TRBV5-4
ASSLESSLYNEQF
>.|TRBJ1-1|TRBV7-8
ASSLRSGATEAF
>.|TRBJ2-6|TRBV7-2
ASSLYSGANVLT
>.|TRBJ2-5|TRBV20-1
RAGETQY